This TCR beta chain emerged from a study of shared clonotypes between healthy human individuals. Study in general: Each donor had three CD4 naive, three CD4 memory, two CD8 naive and one CD8 memory plate.

Original data processing: Junction-only sequences without quality scores were provided by ImmunoSEQ, so filtering was different. Clones were read by immunoSEQ multiplex PCR, and TCRdb kept only the in-frame ones, dropping some. For V, J and clone size, that table is used; D and trimming come from the DNA. The sample has over 2 million clones, 85% to 95% seen once. Caucasian adults living in Nashville, Tennessee, provided all samples. In the case of this clone: Its antigen is not identified.

Germline V gene data show CDR1 as DFQATT and CDR2 as SNEGSKA (reference sequence). CDR3 length: 11 residues. Trimming removed 7 bases from V and 11 bases from J, with 15 bases in between. Study-level results: Among the subsets, naive ones generally showed larger estimated richness than memory ones.

This clonotype was obtained from a man aged 18 to 29 in good health. This sequence joins TRBV20-1 and TRBJ2-1, with TRBD1 as a possible D gene (5 bases). Sequences were obtained from naive CD4+ T cells sorted from blood. Subset meaning: CD45RA+ positively selected. CDR3 nucleotide sequence: TGCAGTGAGTCCCAAGGGGATCAGCAGTTCTTC. It is translated as CSESQGDQQFF.